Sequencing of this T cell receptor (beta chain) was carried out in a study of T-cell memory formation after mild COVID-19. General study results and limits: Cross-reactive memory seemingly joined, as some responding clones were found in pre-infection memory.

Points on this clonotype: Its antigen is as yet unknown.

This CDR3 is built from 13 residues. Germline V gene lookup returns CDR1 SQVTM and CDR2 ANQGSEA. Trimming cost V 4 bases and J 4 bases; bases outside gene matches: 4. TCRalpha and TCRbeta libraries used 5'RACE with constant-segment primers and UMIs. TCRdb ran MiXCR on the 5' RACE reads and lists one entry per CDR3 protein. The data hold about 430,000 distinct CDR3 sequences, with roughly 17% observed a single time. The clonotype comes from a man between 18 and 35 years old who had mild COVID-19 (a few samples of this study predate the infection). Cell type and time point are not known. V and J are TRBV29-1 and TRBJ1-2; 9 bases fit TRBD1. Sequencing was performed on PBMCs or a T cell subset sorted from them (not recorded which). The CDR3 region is CSVGTGEIYGYTF. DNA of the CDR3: TGCAGCGTTGGGACAGGGGAAATCTATGGCTACACCTTC.